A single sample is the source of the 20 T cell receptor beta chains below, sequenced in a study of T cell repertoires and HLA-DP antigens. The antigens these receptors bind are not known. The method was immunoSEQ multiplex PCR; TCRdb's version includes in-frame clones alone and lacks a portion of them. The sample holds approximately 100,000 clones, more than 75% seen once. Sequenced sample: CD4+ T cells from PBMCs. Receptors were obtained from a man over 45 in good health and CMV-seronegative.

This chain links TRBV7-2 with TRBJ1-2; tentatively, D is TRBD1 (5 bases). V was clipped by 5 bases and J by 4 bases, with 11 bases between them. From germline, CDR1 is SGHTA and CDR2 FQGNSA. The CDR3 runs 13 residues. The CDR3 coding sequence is TGTGCCAGCAGCACAAGACAGACCTATGGCTACACCTTC. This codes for CASSTRQTYGYTF.

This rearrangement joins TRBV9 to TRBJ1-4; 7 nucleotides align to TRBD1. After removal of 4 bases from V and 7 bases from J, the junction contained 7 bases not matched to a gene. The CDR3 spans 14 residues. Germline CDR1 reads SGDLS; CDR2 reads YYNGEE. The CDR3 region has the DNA TGTGCCAGCAGCCTCAATGACAGGGTTGAAAAACTGTTTTTT. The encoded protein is CASSLNDRVEKLFF.

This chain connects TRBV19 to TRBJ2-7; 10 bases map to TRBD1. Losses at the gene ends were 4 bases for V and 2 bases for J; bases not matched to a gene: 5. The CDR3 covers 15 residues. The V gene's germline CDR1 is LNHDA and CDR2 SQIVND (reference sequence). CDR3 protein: CASSSRDRGPYEQYF. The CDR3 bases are TGTGCCAGTAGTAGCCGGGACAGGGGTCCCTACGAGCAGTACTTC.

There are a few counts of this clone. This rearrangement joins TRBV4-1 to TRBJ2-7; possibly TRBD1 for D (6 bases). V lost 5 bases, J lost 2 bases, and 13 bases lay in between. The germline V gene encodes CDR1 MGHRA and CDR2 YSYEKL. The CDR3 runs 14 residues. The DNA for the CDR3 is TGCGCCAGCAGCAACGGGGACACCCCCTACGAGCAGTACTTC. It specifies CASSNGDTPYEQYF.

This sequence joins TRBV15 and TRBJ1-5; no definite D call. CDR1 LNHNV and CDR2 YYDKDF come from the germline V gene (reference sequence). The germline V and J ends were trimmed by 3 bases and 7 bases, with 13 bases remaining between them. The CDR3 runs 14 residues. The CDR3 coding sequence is TGTGCCACCAGCAGCGCGGGTGGCCGACAGCCCCAGCATTTT. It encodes CATSSAGGRQPQHF.

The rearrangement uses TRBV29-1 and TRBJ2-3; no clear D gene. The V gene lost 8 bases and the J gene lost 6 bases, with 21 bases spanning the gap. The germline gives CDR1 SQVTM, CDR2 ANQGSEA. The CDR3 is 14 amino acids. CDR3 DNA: TGCAGCCCGGTGATAGGTCCTTACCCCGATACGCAGTATTTT. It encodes CSPVIGPYPDTQYF.

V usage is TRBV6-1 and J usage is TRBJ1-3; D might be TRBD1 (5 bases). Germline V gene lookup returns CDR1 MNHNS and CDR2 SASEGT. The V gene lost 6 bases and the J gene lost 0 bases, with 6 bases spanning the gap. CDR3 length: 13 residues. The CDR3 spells CASRGGSGNTIYF. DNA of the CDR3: TGTGCCAGCAGGGGGGGCTCTGGAAACACCATATATTTT.

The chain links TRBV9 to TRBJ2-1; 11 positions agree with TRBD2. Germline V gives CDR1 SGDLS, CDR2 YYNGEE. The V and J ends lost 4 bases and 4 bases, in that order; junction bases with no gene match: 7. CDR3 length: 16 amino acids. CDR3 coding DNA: TGTGCCAGCAGCAAGAGACTAGCGGGACTTTACAATGAGCAGTTCTTC. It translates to CASSKRLAGLYNEQFF.

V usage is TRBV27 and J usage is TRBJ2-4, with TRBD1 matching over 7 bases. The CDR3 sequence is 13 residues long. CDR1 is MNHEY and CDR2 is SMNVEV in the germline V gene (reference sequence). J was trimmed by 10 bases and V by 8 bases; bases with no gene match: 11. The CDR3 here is CASRGQTEDIQYF. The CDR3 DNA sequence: TGTGCCAGCCGGGGACAGACAGAAGATATTCAGTACTTC.

The CDR3 DNA sequence: TGTGCCAGCTCACAAGGTCGAACTGAAGCTTTCTTT. This gives the protein CASSQGRTEAFF. The chain couples TRBV18 to TRBJ1-1; D ambiguous. Germline V gene data show CDR1 as KGHSH and CDR2 as LQKENI. V was clipped by 4 bases and J by 5 bases, with 8 bases between them. The CDR3 has 12 amino acids.

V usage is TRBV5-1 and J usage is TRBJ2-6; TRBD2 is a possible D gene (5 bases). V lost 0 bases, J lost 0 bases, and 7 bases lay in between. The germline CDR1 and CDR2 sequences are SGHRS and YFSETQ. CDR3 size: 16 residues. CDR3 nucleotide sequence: TGCGCCAGCAGCTTGGTAGAGGGCTCTGGGGCCAACGTCCTGACTTTC. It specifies CASSLVEGSGANVLTF.

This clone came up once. The CDR3 nucleotides are TGTGCCAGCAGTCCGGGGGGCGGGGTTGGCTACACCTTC. Protein sequence: CASSPGGGVGYTF. The chain couples TRBV6-5 to TRBJ1-2; weak D call: TRBD1 (6 bases). Trimming removed 5 bases from V and 7 bases from J, with 14 bases in between. Germline V gene data show CDR1 as MNHEY and CDR2 as SVGAGI. The CDR3 extends over 13 amino acids.

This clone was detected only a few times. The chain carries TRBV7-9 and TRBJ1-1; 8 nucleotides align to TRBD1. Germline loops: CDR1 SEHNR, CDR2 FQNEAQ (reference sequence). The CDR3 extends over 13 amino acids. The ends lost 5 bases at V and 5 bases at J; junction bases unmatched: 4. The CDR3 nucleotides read TGTGCCAGCAGCATTAGACAGGGGACTGAAGCTTTCTTT. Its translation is CASSIRQGTEAFF.

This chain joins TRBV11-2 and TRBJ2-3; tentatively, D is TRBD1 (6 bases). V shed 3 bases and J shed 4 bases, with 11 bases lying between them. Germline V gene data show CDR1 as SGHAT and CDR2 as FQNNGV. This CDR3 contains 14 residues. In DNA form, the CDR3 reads TGTGCCAGCAGCTTCACAGGGTTTGCAGATACGCAGTATTTT. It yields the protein CASSFTGFADTQYF. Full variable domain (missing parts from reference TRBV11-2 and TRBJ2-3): EAGVAQSPRYKIIEKRQSVAFWCNPISGHATLYWYQQILGQGPKLLIQFQNNGVVDDSQLPKDRFSAERLKGVDSTLKIQPAKLEDSAVYLCASSFTGFADTQYFGPGTRLTVL.

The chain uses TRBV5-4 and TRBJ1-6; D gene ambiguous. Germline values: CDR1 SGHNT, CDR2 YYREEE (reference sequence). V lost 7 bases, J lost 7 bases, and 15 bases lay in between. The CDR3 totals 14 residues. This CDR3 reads CASEYYFGNSPLHF. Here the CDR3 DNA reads TGTGCCAGCGAATATTACTTTGGGAATTCACCCCTCCACTTT.

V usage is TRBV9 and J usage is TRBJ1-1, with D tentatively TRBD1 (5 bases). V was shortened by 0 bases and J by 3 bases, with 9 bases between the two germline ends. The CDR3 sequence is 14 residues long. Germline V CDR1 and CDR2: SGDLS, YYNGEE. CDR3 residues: CASSVAGGDTEAFF. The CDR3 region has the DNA TGTGCCAGCAGCGTAGCTGGGGGGGACACTGAAGCTTTCTTT.

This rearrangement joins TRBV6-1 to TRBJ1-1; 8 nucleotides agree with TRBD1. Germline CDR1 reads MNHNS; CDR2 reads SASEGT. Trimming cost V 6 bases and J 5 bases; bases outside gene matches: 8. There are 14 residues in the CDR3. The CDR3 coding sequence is TGTGCCAGCAGAGCGGGACAGGCCGGGACTGAAGCTTTCTTT. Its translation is CASRAGQAGTEAFF.

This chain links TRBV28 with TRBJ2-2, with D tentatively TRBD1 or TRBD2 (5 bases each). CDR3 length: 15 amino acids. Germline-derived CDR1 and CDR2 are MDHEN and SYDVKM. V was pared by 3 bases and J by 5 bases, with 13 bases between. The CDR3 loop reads CASSFRGAPTGELFF. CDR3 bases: TGTGCCAGCAGTTTTCGAGGGGCCCCAACCGGGGAGCTGTTTTTT. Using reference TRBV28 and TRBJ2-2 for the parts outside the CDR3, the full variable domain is DVKVTQSSRYLVKRTGEKVFLECVQDMDHENMFWYRQDPGLGLRLIYFSYDVKMKEKGDIPEGYSVSREKKERFSLILESASTNQTSMYLCASSFRGAPTGELFFGEGSRLTVL.

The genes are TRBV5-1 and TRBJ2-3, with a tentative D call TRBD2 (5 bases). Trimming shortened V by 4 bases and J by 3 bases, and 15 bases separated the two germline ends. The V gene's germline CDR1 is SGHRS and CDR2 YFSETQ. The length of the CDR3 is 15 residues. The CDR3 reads CASSRAAGETDTQYF. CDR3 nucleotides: TGCGCCAGCAGCCGGGCGGCTGGGGAGACAGATACGCAGTATTTT.

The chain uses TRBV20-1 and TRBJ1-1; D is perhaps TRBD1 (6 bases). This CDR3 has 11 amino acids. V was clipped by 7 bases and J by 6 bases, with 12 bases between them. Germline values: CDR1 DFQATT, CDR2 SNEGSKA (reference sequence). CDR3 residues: CSVKGVSEAFF. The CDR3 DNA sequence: TGCAGTGTTAAGGGGGTTTCTGAAGCTTTCTTT.